This TCR beta chain was captured by sequencing in a study of early T cells in non-severe SARS-CoV-2 infection. Study in general: Sequencing targeted bulk RNA from unsorted whole blood, leaving chains unpaired.

The CDR3 totals 13 residues. Trimming shortened V by 6 bases and J by 0 bases, and 9 bases separated the two germline ends. CDR1 and CDR2 from the germline V gene are MNHEY and SVGAGI. cDNA molecules, individually, were tagged with unique molecular identifiers. TCRdb recomputed calls from the 5' RACE reads with MiXCR, one row per CDR3 protein. The table shows 60,000 to 65,000 distinct CDR3 sequences, with roughly 9% occurring only once. The chain uses TRBV6-5 and TRBJ2-7; TRBD1 might be the D (5 bases). The material was whole blood, obtained at baseline. The receptor was derived from an adult who was a healthcare worker with PCR-confirmed SARS-CoV-2 infection or an uninfected control (not recorded which). The CDR3 DNA is TGTGCCAGCAGCAAGGGGCCCTCCTACGAGCAGTACTTC. It translates to CASSKGPSYEQYF.